These T cell receptor beta chains were read from a single sample in a study of blood T cells in healthy people across ages. A single record per CDR3 protein comes from TCRdb applying MiXCR to the 5' RACE reads. The table shows 700,000 or so distinct CDR3 sequences, with 20% to 25% occurring only once. The sequenced sample was blood. Receptors were obtained from a man aged 70 or older in good health. CDR3s include the opening cysteine and the closing phenylalanine or tryptophan. The D gene is left open where the match is weak. Size is omitted from some rows. Given values are once, few, many or a class for expanded clones.

v_call	clone_size	d_call	j_call	cdr3_nt	cdr3_aa
TRBV20-1	NA	TRBD2	TRBJ2-5	TGCAGTGCTAGAGATCTTGACCTAGCGGGGTTCCAAGAGACCCAGTACTTC	CSARDLDLAGFQETQYF
TRBV7-3	NA	NA	TRBJ2-1	TGTGCCAGCAGCCCAGCGGACAGTCAAACGGCCAATGAGCAGTTCTTC	CASSPADSQTANEQFF
TRBV6-2/TRBV6-3	NA	NA	TRBJ1-4	TGTGCCAGCAGTTACATGGGACCTAATGAAAAACTGTTTTTT	CASSYMGPNEKLFF
TRBV10-3	few	NA	TRBJ2-5	TGTGCCACCAGCAAGGCCGGGTACCAAGAGACCCAGTACTTC	CATSKAGYQETQYF
TRBV12-3/TRBV12-4	NA	NA	TRBJ1-1	TGTGCCAGCAGCCCCGTGTGGACTGAAGCTTTCTTT	CASSPVWTEAFF
TRBV12-3/TRBV12-4	few	TRBD1	TRBJ1-5	TGTGCCAGCAGATTGACAGGGGCCTTCAATCAGCCCCAGCATTTT	CASRLTGAFNQPQHF
TRBV11-2	NA	NA	TRBJ2-1	TGTGCCGGCAGCTTAGGGCAGGGCTCCTACAATGAGCAGTTCTTC	CAGSLGQGSYNEQFF
TRBV29-1	few	TRBD1	TRBJ1-1	TGCAGCGTAGGACAGGGGAGATCTGAAGCTTTCTTT	CSVGQGRSEAFF
TRBV12-3/TRBV12-4	few	NA	TRBJ2-5	TGTGCCAGCAGCCCCCTCCGTGGAAAGACCCAGTACTTC	CASSPLRGKTQYF
TRBV27	NA	TRBD1	TRBJ2-4	TGTGCCAAACAGCCGGGACAGGGGGCGCTGGCCAAAAACATTCAGTACTTC	CAKQPGQGALAKNIQYF
TRBV7-2	NA	TRBD1	TRBJ2-1	TGTGTCAGCAGCTTCGACAGGGGCCTCTACAATGAGCAGTTCTTC	CVSSFDRGLYNEQFF